This TCR beta chain was sequenced in a study of cytomegalovirus exposure and HLA in healthy donors. The CDR3 contains 15 residues. V dropped 5 bases and J dropped 5; count of bases not matched to a gene: 6. CDR1 and CDR2 from the germline V gene are LGHNT and FRNRAP. Study-level points and caveats: Analysis was carried out at a later point, and it linked a missense DCLRE1C variant to TCR beta V- and J-gene trimming.

13 Jbeta primers and 60 Vbeta primers were used for the PCR. Repertoires were generated with immunoSEQ multiplex PCR, while TCRdb's copy carries only in-frame clones and drops some. Of about 160,000 clones detected, less than 90% appear once; the ten largest clones hold almost 2%. For this clone: Its target is unknown.

Sequencing was carried out using PBMCs. The receptor comes from a woman aged 18-35 years in good health and CMV-seronegative. The rearrangement joins TRBV12-5 to TRBJ1-4, with 9 bases fitting TRBD1. The CDR3 loop reads CASGPRTGENEKLFF. CDR3 bases: TGTGCTAGTGGTCCCCGGACAGGGGAAAATGAAAAACTGTTTTTT.